One and the same sample provided the 20 T cell receptor beta chains below, sequenced in a study of Tregs in tolerant kidney transplant recipients. Sequencing used immunoSEQ multiplex PCR; TCRdb keeps in-frame clones, though not all of them. The sample gives 200,000 to 300,000 clones, around 81% of which show up once; over 0.5% is in the top ten. The sample taken for sequencing was CD4+ T cells from blood. These receptors came from a human donor in good health.

V usage is TRBV6-1 and J usage is TRBJ1-5, with D possibly being TRBD1 (5 bases). V was cut by 5 bases and J by 2 bases, with 10 bases left in between. Germline assignment: CDR1 MNHNS and CDR2 SASEGT. The CDR3 length is 14 residues. The CDR3 reads CASSLGLRNQPQHF. The CDR3 bases are TGTGCCAGCAGTTTGGGACTCCGCAATCAGCCCCAGCATTTT.

This clone occurred once. This sequence joins TRBV29-1 and TRBJ1-2, with TRBD1 matching over 9 bases. The V segment lost 5 bases and the J segment 1 base; nucleotides outside the gene matches: 2. Germline CDR1 reads SQVTM; CDR2 reads ANQGSEA. The CDR3 consists of 13 residues. This CDR3 reads CSVPGQGNYGYTF. CDR3 nucleotides: TGCAGCGTTCCGGGACAGGGTAACTATGGCTACACCTTC.

The chain joins TRBV2 to TRBJ1-1, with D possibly being TRBD1 (6 bases). V shed 6 bases and J shed 5 bases, with 16 bases lying between them. CDR3 size: 14 residues. From germline, CDR1 is SNHLY and CDR2 FYNNEI. In DNA, the CDR3 is TGTGCCAGCAGGGCACAGGGAGGGGGTACTGAAGCTTTCTTT. Its translation is CASRAQGGGTEAFF.

This chain uses TRBV6-1 with TRBJ1-3; the D is unclear. This CDR3 region has 13 residues. V was shortened by 7 bases and J by 0 bases, with 7 bases between the two germline ends. The germline V gene encodes CDR1 MNHNS and CDR2 SASEGT. The CDR3 protein is CASTGSSGNTIYF. DNA for the CDR3: TGTGCCAGCACCGGCAGCTCTGGAAACACCATATATTTT.

The rearrangement joins TRBV4-1 to TRBJ1-2; D is ambiguous. CDR3 length: 16 residues. CDR1 is MGHRA and CDR2 is YSYEKL in the germline V gene. The V gene lost 1 base and the J gene lost 4 bases, with 16 bases spanning the gap. In DNA form, the CDR3 reads TGCGCCAGCAGCCAAGTGCCAGGTTTTCCCCCCTATGGCTACACCTTC. It encodes CASSQVPGFPPYGYTF.

The V and J genes are TRBV7-6 and TRBJ1-6; the D is unclear. Germline assignment: CDR1 SGHVS and CDR2 FNYEAQ. There are 14 residues in the CDR3. V gave up 1 base and J gave up 9 bases, with 10 bases separating them. The CDR3 DNA follows: TGTGCCAGCAGCTTAGTCTGGCAGAGTTCACCCCTCCACTTT. Translation gives CASSLVWQSSPLHF.

V gene TRBV5-1 combines with J gene TRBJ1-2, with D perhaps TRBD1 (5 bases). Trimming pared 0 bases from V and 6 bases from J, leaving 9 bases between. This CDR3 is built from 13 residues. From germline, CDR1 is SGHRS and CDR2 YFSETQ. The CDR3 region is CASSLEGRDGYTF. In DNA form, the CDR3 reads TGCGCCAGCAGCTTGGAGGGGCGGGATGGCTACACCTTC.

The J gene is TRBJ2-2, the V gene TRBV7-8; possibly TRBD1 for D (6 bases). Germline CDR1 reads SGHVS; CDR2 reads FQNEAQ. The CDR3 runs 16 residues. V lost 4 bases to trimming and J lost 1 base, with 13 bases between them. The CDR3 DNA follows: TGTGCCAGCAGCTCACAGGGTTATCGGAACACCGGGGAGCTGTTTTTT. Translated, it gives CASSSQGYRNTGELFF.

The chain employs TRBV30 and TRBJ2-3; possibly TRBD2 for D (6 bases). CDR3 length equals 13 residues. CDR1 is GTSNPN, CDR2 SVGIG, per germline (reference sequence). The V and J ends lost 4 bases and 12 bases respectively, with 20 bases between them. CDR3 DNA sequence: TGTGCCTGGACCGGGACTTACGGGGTCATCCAGTATTTT. Its protein product is CAWTGTYGVIQYF.

This clone was counted between two and nine times. The rearrangement uses TRBV5-1 and TRBJ2-3; 10 bases agree with TRBD2. The germline CDR1 and CDR2 sequences are SGHRS and YFSETQ. The CDR3 extends over 14 amino acids. J was trimmed by 5 bases and V by 5 bases; bases with no gene match: 5. The CDR3 reads CASRQSGREDTQYF. The CDR3 DNA follows: TGCGCCAGCAGGCAGAGCGGGAGGGAAGATACGCAGTATTTT.

The chain recombines TRBV11-2 with TRBJ2-2, with TRBD1 matching over 12 bases. J gave up 2 bases and V 6 bases, and 7 bases lay outside the gene matches. Looked up from germline, CDR1 is SGHAT and CDR2 is FQNNGV. The CDR3 runs 17 residues. CDR3 residues: CASSWDRGLDNTGELFF. CDR3 DNA: TGTGCCAGCAGTTGGGACAGGGGGCTAGACAACACCGGGGAGCTGTTTTTT.

The CDR3 here is CASSYGGNNSPLHF. CDR3 nucleotide sequence: TGTGCCAGCAGTTACGGGGGCAATAATTCACCCCTCCACTTT. The chain uses TRBV6-5 and TRBJ1-6; D might be TRBD1 (6 bases). The CDR3 loop spans 14 amino acids. CDR1 is MNHEY, CDR2 SVGAGI, per germline. The V and J ends lost 2 bases and 5 bases respectively, with 7 bases between them.

This clone was detected only a few times. The chain recombines TRBV5-1 with TRBJ2-6; D is unresolved. Trimming cost V 0 bases and J 0 bases, with 4 bases left between them. This CDR3 has 15 residues. Germline CDR1 and CDR2: SGHRS and YFSETQ. The CDR3 coding sequence is TGCGCCAGCAGCTTGGCTGCCTCTGGGGCCAACGTCCTGACTTTC. Translating it yields CASSLAASGANVLTF. The full variable domain, its missing parts supplied by reference TRBV5-1 and TRBJ2-6, is KAGVTQTPRYLIKTRGQQVTLSCSPISGHRSVSWYQQTPGQGLQFLFEYFSETQRNKGNFPGRFSGRQFSNSRSEMNVSTLELGDSALYLCASSLAASGANVLTFGAGSRLTVL.

In this sample, this clone turned up a few times. The V gene is TRBV6-6, the J gene TRBJ1-6; TRBD1 aligns across 8 bases. Germline assignment: CDR1 MNHNY and CDR2 SVGAGI (reference sequence). The CDR3 runs to 15 residues. V was pared by 6 bases and J by 5 bases, with 6 bases of the junction left unmatched. DNA of the CDR3: TGTGCCAGCAGACCTCCGGGACAGGATAATTCACCCCTCCACTTT. As protein: CASRPPGQDNSPLHF.

This chain connects TRBV4-2 to TRBJ2-5; 12 positions match TRBD2. J gave up 4 bases and V 4 bases, and 13 bases lay outside the gene matches. Germline lookup yields CDR1 LGHNA and CDR2 YNFKEQ. The CDR3 runs to 18 residues. CDR3: CASSPVGTSGRGGETQYF. Written as DNA, the CDR3 is TGTGCCAGCAGCCCAGTGGGGACTAGCGGGCGGGGGGGAGAGACCCAGTACTTC.

The gene calls are TRBV18 and TRBJ1-1, with no clear D. The CDR3 contains 13 residues. V was clipped by 3 bases and J by 4 bases, with 9 bases between them. CDR1 and CDR2 from the germline V gene are KGHSH and LQKENI. The CDR3 DNA reads as TGTGCCAGCTCACCCAGTTGGGGCACTGAAGCTTTCTTT. This codes for CASSPSWGTEAFF.

The table lists this clone with a few counts. This rearrangement joins TRBV7-8 to TRBJ1-4, with D perhaps matching TRBD1 (5 bases). This CDR3 is 15 amino acids long. Germline V gene sequence: CDR1 SGHVS, CDR2 FQNEAQ. Trimming took off 2 bases at V and 4 bases at J, with 11 bases between the two ends. The CDR3 spells CASSLMGGDNEKLFF. Here the CDR3 DNA reads TGTGCCAGCAGCTTAATGGGGGGAGATAATGAAAAACTGTTTTTT.

The rearrangement joins TRBV2 to TRBJ2-5, with 7 bases lining up with TRBD1. Trimming removed 6 bases from V and 3 bases from J; junction bases left unmatched: 4. Germline V CDR1 and CDR2: SNHLY, FYNNEI. The CDR3 runs to 13 residues. The CDR3 protein is CASSVDRKETQYF. CDR3 sequence (DNA): TGTGCCAGCAGCGTGGACAGGAAAGAGACCCAGTACTTC.

This chain connects TRBV5-4 to TRBJ2-1; D unresolved. Per germline, CDR1 SGHNT and CDR2 YYREEE (reference sequence). Trimming left V 4 bases short and J 2 bases short, with 10 bases between. The CDR3 is 14 residues long. CDR3 protein: CASSITGAYNEQFF. DNA of the CDR3: TGTGCCAGCAGCATTACTGGAGCCTACAATGAGCAGTTCTTC.

The J gene is TRBJ2-7, the V gene TRBV7-2; D unresolved. Germline V gives CDR1 SGHTA, CDR2 FQGNSA. Trimming shortened V by 1 base and J by 0 bases, and 7 bases separated the two germline ends. The CDR3 totals 14 residues. The CDR3 bases are TGTGCCAGCAGCTTAGACTTCGCCTCCTACGAGCAGTACTTC. Protein sequence: CASSLDFASYEQYF.